This T cell receptor beta chain was sequenced during a study of early T cells in non-severe SARS-CoV-2 infection. Study-level information: The input, bulk RNA from unsorted whole blood, was sequenced, and chains were unpaired. Overall study results and limits: Anti-spike CD8 specificities were favored by VDJdb matching, whose results missed private and CD4 specificities.

Unique molecular identifiers were added to individual cDNA molecules. Using its own MiXCR run on the 5' RACE reads, TCRdb lists one record per CDR3 protein. The sample records about 80,000 distinct CDR3 sequences, about 12% being singletons. Germline-derived CDR1 and CDR2 are MNHNY and SVGAGI (reference sequence). The J segment lost 2 bases and the V segment lost 4 bases, leaving 8 bases of the junction unmatched. The length of the CDR3 is 16 residues. This clonotype was picked up many times. Its antigen is currently unknown. The source of this sequence is an adult who was a healthcare worker with PCR-confirmed SARS-CoV-2 infection or an uninfected control (not recorded which). The rearrangement joins TRBV6-6 to TRBJ1-3, with 7 positions matching TRBD1. Sequencing used whole blood. This CDR3 is CASSFHPGQTGNTIYF. The CDR3, as DNA: TGTGCCAGCAGTTTCCACCCGGGACAGACTGGAAACACCATATATTTT.